This is a list of T cell receptor beta chains from one sample in a study of T cell repertoires in cytomegalovirus infection. No antigen is known for these receptors. One entry per CDR3 protein results from TCRdb running MiXCR on the reads. The sample gives about 920,000 distinct CDR3 sequences, around 32% of which show up once; over 10% is in the top ten. Sequencing used cultured CD8+ T cells from PBMCs, obtained from culture after CMV antigen stimulation. The receptor set was obtained from a human donor in good health (CMV status not recorded). Some clones in this sample may be carry-over from other donors' samples. Each CDR3 is given with its conserved first and last residue. Clone sizes are given selectively: once, few, many, or a class where the clone is expanded.

- TRBV6-2/TRBV6-3 CASLSSLAGGSHEQFF
- TRBV28 CASSLTYAGTGSLNLDLNTEAFF
few TRBV27 CASSGRTSGGPSKFYEQYF
many TRBV4-1 CASSQPPNNEQFF
few TRBV12-3/TRBV12-4 CASSLPLEGPNTEAFF
- TRBV9 CASTGNGTDTQYF
- TRBV6-6 CASRDRYSPLHF
- TRBV28 CASSWGTPNEQFF
few TRBV12-3/TRBV12-4 CASSTSGGAGNEQFF
- TRBV5-6 CASSLLTSGGTGELFF
- TRBV9 CASSVMDRGSSPYNEQFF
- TRBV13 CASSPTRQVAYNEQFF
few TRBV18 CASSPQDSQTTTEAFF
few TRBV7-6 CASSSLTESLSNYGYTF
once TRBV6-2/TRBV6-3 CASSLGPGYYF
few TRBV29-1 CSASPNRNEQFF
- TRBV19 CASSPSLSAHGYTF
- TRBV14 CASSQDTYEAIHF
few TRBV4-1 CASSQETATLSYNEQFF
once TRBV10-2 CASSTPGQGKTQYF
- TRBV15 CATSRDGEGARNEQFF
few TRBV19 CASTPLANSYNEQFF
- TRBV3-1 CASSQGFRLGEDYGYTF
- TRBV7-8 CASSPGIRNTEAFF
- TRBV7-6 CANSWTSGTSSTDTQYF
- TRBV20-1 CSARDRGFLNYGYTF
few TRBV19 CASSTGQPALGYTF
- TRBV19 CASSFGASGYGYTF
- TRBV20-1 CSARVSGTSLFIGTDTQYF
- TRBV7-9 CASSSPDADSPTDTQYF
few TRBV6-1 CASSILAETTNEKLFF
- TRBV7-6 CASGFTGGQGYTF
- TRBV28 CASKRGASTDTQYF
- TRBV12-3/TRBV12-4 CASGHNPTAGTSVILLAKNIQYF
- TRBV7-6 CASSLAKGPGGNEQFF
- TRBV18 CASSPLQTLQMDNPYTIYF
once TRBV15 CATSSPPHEQFF
- TRBV2 CASTFTGDEQYF
few TRBV12-3/TRBV12-4 CASRLGQGLRGEFF
- TRBV27 CASSSRGSNANEQFF
few TRBV2 CASSESDRKNIQYF
- TRBV6-4 CASSESTGPYTEAFF
- TRBV5-1 CASSLAEIMNTEAFF
few TRBV12-3/TRBV12-4 CASSFPGETQYF
- TRBV15 CATSRGSQLVLRTQYF
many TRBV7-6 CASSLAGTGDSTDTQYF
many TRBV7-9 CASRGPVGGEGNSPLHF
many TRBV7-6 CASSFTAEGTGELFF
- TRBV27 CASSAGQGANLNYGYTF
- TRBV12-3/TRBV12-4 CASSWTYGYTF